Sequencing of this T cell receptor beta chain was carried out in a study of cytomegalovirus exposure and HLA in healthy donors. In the study overall: According to later analysis, the same platform produced the 120 or so validation and some 680 first-cohort repertoires.

Sequencing used immunoSEQ multiplex PCR; TCRdb keeps in-frame clones, though not all of them. The sample gives around 66,000 clones, approximately 96% of which show up once; around 1.5% is in the top ten. CDR3 size: 15 residues. The V end was cut by 5 bases, the J end by 6 bases, with 18 bases between. Germline assignment: CDR1 MDHEN and CDR2 SYDVKM. Points on this clone: The antigen remains undetermined.

Whole-study findings and limits: Most TCR sequences were rare, but some public TCRs occurred in many donors. The study listed approximately 160 cytomegalovirus-associated TCR beta chains.

The genes are TRBV28 and TRBJ2-3; a weak D match, TRBD1 (6 bases). Sequenced input: PBMCs. The origin of this receptor is a young woman in good health and CMV-seropositive. CDR3 bases: TGTGCCAGCAGTACTCAGGGGAAACTGGTGGATACGCAGTATTTT. Translated, it gives CASSTQGKLVDTQYF. Drawing the rest from reference TRBV28 and TRBJ2-3, the complete variable domain is DVKVTQSSRYLVKRTGEKVFLECVQDMDHENMFWYRQDPGLGLRLIYFSYDVKMKEKGDIPEGYSVSREKKERFSLILESASTNQTSMYLCASSTQGKLVDTQYFGPGTRLTVL.